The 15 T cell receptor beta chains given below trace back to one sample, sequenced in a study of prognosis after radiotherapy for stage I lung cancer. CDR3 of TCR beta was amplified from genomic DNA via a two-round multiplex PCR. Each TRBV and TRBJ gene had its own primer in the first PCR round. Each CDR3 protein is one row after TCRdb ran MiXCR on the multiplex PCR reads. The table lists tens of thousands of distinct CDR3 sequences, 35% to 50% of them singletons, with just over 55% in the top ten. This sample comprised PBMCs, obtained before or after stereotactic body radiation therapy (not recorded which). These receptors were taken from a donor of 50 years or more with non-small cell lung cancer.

The CDR3 nucleotides are TGTGCCAGCAGCCGAGCGTGGGAAGTGGGAGGGTCCGAAGAGCAGTTCTTC. This gives the protein CASSRAWEVGGSEEQFF. The genes are TRBV7-2 and TRBJ2-1; 7 positions match TRBD2. The CDR3 contains 17 residues. CDR1 and CDR2 from the germline V gene are SGHTA and FQGNSA. V trimming: 5 bases; J trimming: 10 bases; junction bases outside the gene matches: 20.

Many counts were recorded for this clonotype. The CDR3 here is CASSENRGGYTF. DNA for the CDR3: TGTGCCAGCAGCGAAAACAGGGGTGGCTACACCTTC. The J gene is TRBJ1-2, the V gene TRBV7-9; 7 bases fit TRBD1. Trimming cost V 5 bases and J 7 bases; bases outside gene matches: 4. From germline, CDR1 is SEHNR and CDR2 FQNEAQ (reference sequence). The CDR3 loop spans 12 amino acids.

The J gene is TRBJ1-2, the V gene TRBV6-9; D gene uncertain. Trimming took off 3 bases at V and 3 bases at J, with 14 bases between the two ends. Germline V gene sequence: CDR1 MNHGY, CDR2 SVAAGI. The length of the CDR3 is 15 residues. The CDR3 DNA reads TGTGCCAGCAGTTACTACGGGTCTCGGGACTATGGCTACACCTTC. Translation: CASSYYGSRDYGYTF.

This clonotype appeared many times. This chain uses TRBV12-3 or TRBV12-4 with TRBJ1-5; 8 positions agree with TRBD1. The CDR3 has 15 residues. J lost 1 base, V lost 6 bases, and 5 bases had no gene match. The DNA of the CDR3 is TGTGCCAGCAGCGGACAGGGCGAAAGCAATCAGCCCCAGCATTTT. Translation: CASSGQGESNQPQHF.

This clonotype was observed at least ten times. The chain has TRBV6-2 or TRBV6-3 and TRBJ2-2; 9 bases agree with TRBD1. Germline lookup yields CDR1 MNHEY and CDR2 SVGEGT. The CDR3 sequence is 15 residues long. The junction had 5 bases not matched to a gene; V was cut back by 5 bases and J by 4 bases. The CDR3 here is CASSGGQGATGELFF. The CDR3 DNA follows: TGTGCCAGCAGTGGGGGACAGGGCGCCACCGGGGAGCTGTTTTTT.

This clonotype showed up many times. In nucleotides, the CDR3 is TGTGCCAGCAGTTCCTCCGGCGCCAGAGGCACAGATACGCAGTATTTT. It yields the protein CASSSSGARGTDTQYF. The chain couples TRBV28 to TRBJ2-3; D remains ambiguous. CDR1 MDHEN and CDR2 SYDVKM come from the germline V gene. Trimming removed 4 bases from V and 1 base from J, with 15 bases in between. The CDR3 covers 16 residues.

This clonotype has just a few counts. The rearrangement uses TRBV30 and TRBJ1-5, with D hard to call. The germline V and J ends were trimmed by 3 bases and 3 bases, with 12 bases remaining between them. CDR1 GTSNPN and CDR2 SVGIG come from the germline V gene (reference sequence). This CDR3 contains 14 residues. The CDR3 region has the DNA TGTGCCTGGAGCCAGCGGGCCCTCAATCAGCCCCAGCATTTT. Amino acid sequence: CAWSQRALNQPQHF.

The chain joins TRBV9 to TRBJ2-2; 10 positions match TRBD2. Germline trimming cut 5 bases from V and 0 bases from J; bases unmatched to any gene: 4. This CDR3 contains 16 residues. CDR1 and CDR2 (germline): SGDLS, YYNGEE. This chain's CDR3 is CASRSLAGANTGELFF. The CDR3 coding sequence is TGTGCCAGCAGAAGTCTAGCGGGGGCGAACACCGGGGAGCTGTTTTTT.

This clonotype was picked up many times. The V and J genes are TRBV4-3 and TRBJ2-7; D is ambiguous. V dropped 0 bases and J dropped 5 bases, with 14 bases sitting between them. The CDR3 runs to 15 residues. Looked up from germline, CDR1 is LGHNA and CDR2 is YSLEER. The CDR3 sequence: CASSQDGLPRNEQYF. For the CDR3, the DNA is TGCGCCAGCAGCCAAGATGGGCTTCCCAGAAACGAGCAGTACTTC.

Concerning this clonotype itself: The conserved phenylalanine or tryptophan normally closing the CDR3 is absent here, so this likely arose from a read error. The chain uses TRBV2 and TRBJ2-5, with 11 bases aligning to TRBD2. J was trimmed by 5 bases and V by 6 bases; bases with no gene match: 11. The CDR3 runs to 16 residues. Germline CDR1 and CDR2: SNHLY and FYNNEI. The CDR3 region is CASRACTSGGRETQYS. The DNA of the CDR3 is TGTGCCAGCAGGGCCTGTACTAGCGGGGGCCGTGAGACCCAGTACTCC.

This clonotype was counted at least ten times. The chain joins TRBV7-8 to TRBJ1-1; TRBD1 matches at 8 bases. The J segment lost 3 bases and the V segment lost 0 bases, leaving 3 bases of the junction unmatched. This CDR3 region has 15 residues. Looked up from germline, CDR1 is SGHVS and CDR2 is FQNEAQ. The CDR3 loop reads CASSLAAGGYTEAFF. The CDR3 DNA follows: TGTGCCAGCAGCTTAGCAGCAGGGGGCTACACTGAAGCTTTCTTT.

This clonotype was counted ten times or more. DNA of the CDR3: TGTGCCAGCAGCTTAACGTCGGGGTCTGGGGCCAACGTCCTGACTTTC. It is translated as CASSLTSGSGANVLTF. The chain links TRBV7-3 to TRBJ2-6, with D possibly being TRBD2 (5 bases). Germline-derived CDR1 and CDR2 are SGHTA and FQGTGA. V was clipped by 0 bases and J by 1 base, with 7 bases between them. This CDR3 region has 16 residues.

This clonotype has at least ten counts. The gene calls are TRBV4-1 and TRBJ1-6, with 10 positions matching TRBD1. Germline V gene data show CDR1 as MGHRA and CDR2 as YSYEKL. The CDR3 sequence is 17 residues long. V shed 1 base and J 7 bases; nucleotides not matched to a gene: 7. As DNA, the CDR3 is TGCGCCAGCAGCCAAGGGAGACAGGGGGCGCGCAATTCACCCCTCCACTTT. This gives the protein CASSQGRQGARNSPLHF.

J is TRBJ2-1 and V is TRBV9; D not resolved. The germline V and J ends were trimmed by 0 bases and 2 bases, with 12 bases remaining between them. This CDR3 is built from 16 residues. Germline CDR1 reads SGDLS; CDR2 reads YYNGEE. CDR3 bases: TGTGCCAGCAGCGTAGGGGGTGTGATCCCCTACAATGAGCAGTTCTTC. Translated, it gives CASSVGGVIPYNEQFF.

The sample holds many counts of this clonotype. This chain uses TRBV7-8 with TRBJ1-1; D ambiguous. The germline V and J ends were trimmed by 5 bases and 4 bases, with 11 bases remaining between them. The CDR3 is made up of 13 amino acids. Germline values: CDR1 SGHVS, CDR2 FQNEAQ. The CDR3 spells CASSPKAVTEAFF. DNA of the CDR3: TGTGCCAGCAGCCCAAAGGCGGTCACTGAAGCTTTCTTT. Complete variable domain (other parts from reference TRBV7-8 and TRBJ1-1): GAGVSQSPRYKVAKRGQDVALRCDPISGHVSLFWYQQALGQGPEFLTYFQNEAQLDKSGLPSDRFFAERPEGSVSTLKIQRTQQEDSAVYLCASSPKAVTEAFFGQGTRLTVV.